This is a list of T cell receptor beta chains from one sample in a study of CD8+CD57+ T cells in acquired aplastic anemia. TCRdb ran MiXCR on the reads and lists one entry per CDR3 protein. The sample contains around 150,000 distinct CDR3 sequences, around 50% of which appear only once. Sequenced sample: sorted CD4+, CD8+, or CD8+CD57+ T cells (not recorded which) from PBMCs. The receptors were gathered from a human donor with aplastic anemia. Each CDR3 is given with its conserved first and last residue. Each record gives: clone size, J gene, D gene, V gene, CDR3 protein, CDR3 DNA. D genes are given only for firm matches. The size entry is marked missing in some rows and otherwise reads once, few, many or a size class.

many	TRBJ1-1	NA	TRBV14	CASSRAEGRRNTEAFF	TGTGCCAGCAGCCGAGCGGAGGGGCGAAGGAACACTGAAGCTTTCTTT
NA	TRBJ2-5	TRBD1	TRBV27	CASSLSGGLGETQYF	TGTGCCAGCAGTCTGTCAGGGGGTCTAGGAGAGACCCAGTACTTC
NA	TRBJ1-5	TRBD1	TRBV19	CASSPRDRGGRNQPQHF	TGTGCCAGTAGTCCCCGGGACAGGGGTGGACGCAATCAGCCCCAGCATTTT
NA	TRBJ1-1	NA	TRBV24-1	CATSDLQETENTEAFF	TGTGCCACCAGTGATTTGCAGGAAACAGAGAACACTGAAGCTTTCTTT
NA	TRBJ2-3	NA	TRBV19	CASSWGGGTDTQYF	TGTGCCAGTAGTTGGGGGGGCGGTACAGATACGCAGTATTTT
few	TRBJ1-2	NA	TRBV2	CASRVSPGYTF	TGTGCCAGCAGAGTTTCTCCTGGCTACACCTTC
NA	TRBJ2-1	NA	TRBV24-1	CASGLHNEQFF	TGTGCCTCCGGACTGCACAATGAGCAGTTCTTC
many	TRBJ2-1	NA	TRBV29-1	CSVDTGYEQFF	TGCAGCGTTGATACGGGCTATGAGCAGTTCTTC
few	TRBJ1-3	TRBD1	TRBV19	CASSTDRAGNTIYF	TGTGCCAGTAGTACGGACAGGGCTGGAAACACCATATATTTT
NA	TRBJ2-5	TRBD1	TRBV24-1	CATSDLPGQGVGETQYF	TGTGCCACCAGTGATCTCCCGGGACAGGGGGTTGGAGAGACCCAGTACTTC
many	TRBJ1-6	TRBD1	TRBV5-1	CASSAGTADSPLHF	TGCGCCAGCAGCGCGGGGACAGCGGATTCACCCCTCCACTTT
many	TRBJ2-5	NA	TRBV7-9	CASSPLVAGETQYF	TGTGCCAGCAGCCCACTCGTAGCTGGCGAGACCCAGTACTTC
many	TRBJ1-1	NA	TRBV7-2	CASSLAGGGTEAFF	TGTGCCAGCAGCTTAGCGGGGGGCGGCACTGAAGCTTTCTTT
NA	TRBJ2-7	NA	TRBV7-9	CASSMPAYEQYF	TGTGCCAGCAGTATGCCGGCCTACGAGCAGTACTTC
many	TRBJ2-3	TRBD1	TRBV24-1	CATSDSLQGAGDTQYF	TGTGCCACCAGTGATTCCTTACAGGGGGCAGGAGATACGCAGTATTTT
many	TRBJ2-7	TRBD2	TRBV10-3	CAISGGPSGNWNEQYF	TGTGCCATCAGTGGGGGGCCTAGCGGGAACTGGAACGAGCAGTACTTC
few	TRBJ2-1	NA	TRBV6-1	CASSWTSQDEQFF	TGTGCCAGCAGCTGGACATCCCAGGATGAGCAGTTCTTC
many	TRBJ2-7	NA	TRBV7-2	CASSPGPVGEQYF	TGTGCCAGCAGCCCGGGACCGGTGGGAGAGCAGTACTTC
NA	TRBJ2-3	TRBD2	TRBV29-1	CSVNGLAAHTATQYF	TGCAGCGTTAATGGACTAGCGGCACACACAGCTACGCAGTATTTT
many	TRBJ1-6	NA	TRBV27	CASSSPGTNSPLHF	TGTGCCAGCAGTTCGCCAGGGACTAATTCACCCCTCCACTTT
NA	TRBJ2-5	NA	TRBV15	CATSRGRLGQGRETQYF	TGTGCCACCAGCAGAGGCAGACTCGGTCAGGGGCGAGAGACCCAGTACTTC
NA	TRBJ1-4	NA	TRBV7-3	CASSRVGANEKLFF	TGTGCCAGCAGTAGGGTTGGGGCTAATGAAAAACTGTTTTTT
NA	TRBJ1-3	NA	TRBV10-3	CAISDPGATGNTIYF	TGTGCCATCAGTGACCCGGGGGCCACTGGAAACACCATATATTTT
once	TRBJ2-7	NA	TRBV25-1	CARRSGRGLREQYF	TGTGCCAGAAGATCGGGACGGGGTCTACGAGAGCAGTACTTC
many	TRBJ1-2	NA	TRBV14	CASSPLPEAYGYTF	TGTGCCAGCAGCCCCCTCCCAGAGGCCTATGGCTACACCTTC
many	TRBJ2-7	NA	TRBV27	CASSGYQSYEQYF	TGTGCCAGCAGTGGGTATCAGTCCTACGAGCAGTACTTC
few	TRBJ1-2	NA	TRBV6-5	CASSYSTRGYYGYTF	TGTGCCAGCAGTTACTCAACCAGGGGCTACTATGGCTACACCTTC
NA	TRBJ1-4	NA	TRBV29-1	CSVKTGGNEKLLF	TGCAGCGTCAAGACAGGTGGTAATGAAAAACTGCTTTTT
NA	TRBJ2-7	NA	TRBV2	CASRTYLPYEQYF	TGTGCCTCAAGGACCTACCTTCCCTACGAGCAGTACTTC